This TCR beta chain was recorded in a study of blood T cell repertoires in COVID-19. Overall study: Acute and convalescent COVID-19 samples came from the United States, Italy and Spain. In each case, the material was cDNA or gDNA derived from T cells, B-cell-depleted T cells, or PBMCs.

This clone was observed a single time. The protocol was immunoSEQ multiplex PCR, while the TCRdb copy is restricted to in-frame clones and leaves out a portion. Here the sample spans 200,000 to 250,000 clones, 65% to 90% being singletons. The source material was peripheral blood. The sequence derives from a man aged 80 or over with acute or convalescent COVID-19.

The CDR3 DNA reads TGTGCCAGCAGTTTAAACTGGGGTCTCACTAGCGGGAGCGCACGGACCCAGTACTTC. Translated, it gives CASSLNWGLTSGSARTQYF. The J gene is TRBJ2-5, the V gene TRBV27; TRBD2 agrees at 11 bases. The CDR3 is made up of 19 amino acids. Germline loops: CDR1 MNHEY, CDR2 SMNVEV (reference sequence). The junction had 18 bases not matched to a gene; V was cut back by 2 bases and J by 7 bases.